The T cell receptor (beta chain) described here comes from a study of PD-L1 blockade in urothelial cancer. Indicated time point: peripheral blood 6 weeks after treatment start. Some clones are missing from TCRdb's copy, which holds only in-frame ones; the method was immunoSEQ multiplex PCR. The table lists some 31,000 clones, roughly 80% of them singletons, with almost 3% in the top ten. CDR3 length: 14 amino acids. Germline CDR1 is ENHRY and CDR2 is SYGVKD. The germline V and J ends were trimmed by 5 bases and 6 bases, with 17 bases remaining between them. The source was PBMCs, collected around atezolizumab (anti-PD-L1) treatment. V gene TRBV10-3 combines with J gene TRBJ2-7; tentatively, D is TRBD2 (6 bases). The receptor comes from a man in his 70s with urothelial cancer. The CDR3 is CAISPFNLGGEQYF. Written as DNA, the CDR3 is TGTGCCATCAGTCCCTTTAACTTGGGGGGCGAGCAGTACTTC.